The 10 T cell receptor beta chains reported below all come from one sample, sequenced in a study of blood T cell repertoires in COVID-19. Profiling relied on immunoSEQ multiplex PCR, and the TCRdb table lists in-frame clones only, not all of them. This sample has roughly 250,000 clones; approximately 90% occur once, and the top ten carry over 1.5%. The sample comprised PBMCs or T cells enriched from blood (not recorded which). The source of these receptors is a young woman who had recovered from COVID-19.

The rearrangement links TRBV19 to TRBJ1-4; 8 bases map to TRBD1. V was clipped by 6 bases and J by 7 bases; unmatched bases: 10. The CDR3 covers 15 residues. Germline values: CDR1 LNHDA, CDR2 SQIVND (reference sequence). CDR3 amino acids: CASRPGQGWIEKLFF. The CDR3 DNA reads as TGTGCCAGTAGACCCGGACAGGGTTGGATTGAAAAACTGTTTTTT.

V is TRBV19 and J is TRBJ2-7; 8 nucleotides align to TRBD1. The V and J ends lost 1 base and 3 bases, in that order; junction bases with no gene match: 2. Germline loops: CDR1 LNHDA, CDR2 SQIVND (reference sequence). This CDR3 region has 14 residues. The CDR3 nucleotides are TGTGCCAGTAGTATAGCAGGGGGCCTCTACGAGCAGTACTTC. Protein: CASSIAGGLYEQYF.

This CDR3 is CASSRAVGGEAFF. CDR3 bases: TGTGCCAGCAGCCGGGCGGTGGGGGGTGAAGCTTTCTTT. The chain links TRBV12-3 or TRBV12-4 to TRBJ1-1; maybe TRBD1 (5 bases). V lost 6 bases and J 7 bases, leaving 15 bases between the germline ends. CDR3 length equals 13 residues.

The CDR3 nucleotides are TGTGCCAGCAGTCTCTCGGTAAACACCATATATTTT. Amino acids: CASSLSVNTIYF. This chain uses TRBV28 with TRBJ1-3; no clear D gene. The ends were cut back, 5 bases at V and 6 bases at J, with 8 bases in the middle. CDR3 length: 12 amino acids. CDR1 and CDR2 from the germline V gene are MDHEN and SYDVKM. The full variable domain, rest sourced from reference TRBV28 and TRBJ1-3, is DVKVTQSSRYLVKRTGEKVFLECVQDMDHENMFWYRQDPGLGLRLIYFSYDVKMKEKGDIPEGYSVSREKKERFSLILESASTNQTSMYLCASSLSVNTIYFGEGSWLTVV.

The rearrangement uses TRBV4-1 and TRBJ2-1, with 10 positions matching TRBD2. Germline V lookup: CDR1 MGHRA, CDR2 YSYEKL. The CDR3 is 17 amino acids. The trim removed 2 bases at V and 5 bases at J, leaving 9 bases unmatched. CDR3 protein: CASSQSSRLAGDNEQFF. DNA of the CDR3: TGCGCCAGCAGCCAAAGCTCAAGGCTAGCGGGAGACAATGAGCAGTTCTTC.

The V gene is TRBV6-5, the J gene TRBJ1-1; D gene unclear. V was pared by 7 bases and J by 2 bases, with 17 bases between. The CDR3 sequence is 15 residues long. In germline, CDR1 is MNHEY, CDR2 SVGAGI. In DNA form, the CDR3 reads TGTGCCAGCACCAGGATGCGACAAGCAAACACTGAAGCTTTCTTT. The encoded protein is CASTRMRQANTEAFF.

V gene TRBV2 combines with J gene TRBJ2-2, with D maybe TRBD2 (6 bases). Germline CDR1 reads SNHLY; CDR2 reads FYNNEI. There are 15 residues in the CDR3. V lost 4 bases to trimming and J lost 3 bases, with 12 bases between them. The CDR3 coding sequence is TGTGCCAGCAGTGCCCAGGGAGGAGACACCGGGGAGCTGTTTTTT. This sequence encodes CASSAQGGDTGELFF.

V usage is TRBV7-3 and J usage is TRBJ2-3; the match to TRBD2 covers 9 bases. The CDR3 is made up of 15 amino acids. With V trimmed by 4 bases and J by 2 bases, 4 bases remained unmatched. Germline lookup yields CDR1 SGHTA and CDR2 FQGTGA. The DNA for the CDR3 is TGTGCCAGCAGCTCCAGCGGGGGGATCACAGATACGCAGTATTTT. Translating it yields CASSSSGGITDTQYF.

The rearrangement joins TRBV5-6 to TRBJ1-6, with no clear D. CDR3 length equals 16 residues. Germline assignment: CDR1 SGHDT and CDR2 YYEEEE. The germline V and J ends were trimmed by 0 bases and 0 bases, with 7 bases remaining between them. CDR3 in amino acids: CASSLVSNSYNSPLHF. DNA of the CDR3: TGTGCCAGCAGCTTGGTTTCTAACTCCTATAATTCACCCCTCCACTTT.

The chain couples TRBV19 to TRBJ1-1; tentative D call: TRBD1 (6 bases). The germline V gene encodes CDR1 LNHDA and CDR2 SQIVND (reference sequence). Trimming removed 5 bases from V and 4 bases from J, with 11 bases in between. CDR3 length: 13 residues. The CDR3 region is CASSQGGGTEAFF. For the CDR3, the DNA is TGTGCCAGTAGTCAGGGAGGGGGCACTGAAGCTTTCTTT.